This T cell receptor (beta chain) was found in a study of blood T cells in healthy people across ages (dated by TCRdb to 2015 to 2017). As for the study more broadly: In model experiments, template switching captured about one uniquely barcoded TCR beta cDNA molecule for every two T cells. Age-related changes in TCR beta repertoire diversity were measured in the study by deep sequencing normalized with unique cDNA molecular identifiers. Four age groups were formed from the donors: young (average roughly 15 years), middle-aged (just under 40), aged (approximately 60) and long-lived (more than 75). Two additional independent replicas of 1 million unique cDNA reads from the same blood draw were analyzed for two donors (one aged 18 to 30 and one aged 80 or older). Study-wide conclusions, independent of this receptor: Because donor CMV infection status was unknown, age-related changes in expanded clonotypes were potentially confounded. Estimates of total diversity from one million sequenced T cells were regarded as lower bounds and underestimates. The long-lived group showed more naive CD4+ T cells, fewer expanded clones and increased TCR diversity than the aged group, suggesting age selection. Since profiling was done on bulk unsorted PBMCs, naive and antigen-experienced compartments could not be conclusively compared. There was a strong correlation between observed TCR beta diversity and the percentage of naive T cells measured by flow cytometry. As age increased, observed TCR beta diversity per million T cells dropped in a roughly linear way, and a significant reduction was already evident by age 40.

Details on this clonotype: Its cognate antigen has yet to be identified. No much larger clonotype is one base removed from it; base qualities were not supplied.

Looking up the germline V gene (reference sequence) yields CDR1 LNHDA and CDR2 SQIVND. Ends trimmed: V by 10 bases, J by 2 bases; bases unmatched to a gene: 10. CDR3 length: 16 amino acids, cysteine to phenylalanine. Solely the CDR3 DNA is kept, with 48 bases framed from the first base. Systemically healthy Caucasian individuals from Russia, around 38 in total and aged roughly 6 to 100 years, were included as donors. Each donor gave about 9.7 milliliters of peripheral blood, drawn into EDTA-treated Vacutainer tubes. PBMCs were isolated by Ficoll-Paque density-gradient centrifugation, with at least 7 million obtained per sample. Total RNA, at least 5 micrograms per sample, was extracted from PBMCs with Trizol reagent. Naive CD45RAhigh/CD27high T cell percentages were measured by flow cytometry on a PBMC aliquot from every donor. Library method: 5' RACE. Sequenced using an Illumina HiSeq 2500. A second PCR of roughly 7 to 12 cycles was run with a J-beta primer mix and a sample-barcoded 5' primer. A template-switch 5' adaptor carrying 12 random nucleotides introduced a unique molecular identifier onto each TCR beta cDNA molecule. Each sample yielded at least 2.5 million CDR3-containing paired-end reads. First-strand cDNA synthesis was performed from all RNA using the Mint cDNA synthesis kit, with priming by a TRBC-specific oligonucleotide. All cDNA was treated with uracil-DNA glycosylase and then went through a first 18-cycle PCR with the universal primers M1SS and BC2_uni_R. The authors' pipeline ran thus. For normalization, 1 million high-quality reads, each with a distinct molecular identifier, were randomly selected from each sample. Reads sharing molecular identifiers were discarded rather than binned into consensus sequences. MiTCR, with a Q25 quality threshold and the strictest error-elimination algorithm, was used for CDR3 identification, clonotype clustering and error correction. Lower-bound total TCR beta diversity was estimated with a nonparametric unseen species model using Euler transformation. The public reads were reprocessed in TCRdb via fastp at Q25 and MiXCR, keeping in-frame beta chains. Under each unique CDR3 protein, matching rows form one entry showing the most common genes and DNA. Here the V and J calls rest on TCRdb's processing, not on the authors' analysis. The sample profile shows more than 600,000 distinct CDR3 sequences; 25% of them were found once. Jointly, the top ten make up more than 8% of the sample.

This sample also appeared in a second study, on T cells of mothers and their children. As that second study puts it: Donors were nine systemically healthy Caucasian individuals: three mothers and their six children. cDNA synthesis consumed the entire amount of extracted RNA, loaded at around 1.5 ug RNA in each 15 ul reaction. In the second PCR, sample barcodes and 2-4 random nucleotides were introduced via the M1S primer. Over 9 million TCR beta CDR3 reads came from each mother, compared with about 3.2 million reads from each child. TCR recombination output is similarly shaped by thymic selection in related and unrelated pairs, with a minor effect exerted by inherited differences. Normalized repertoire overlap was always found to be slightly, but never significantly, higher in related mother-child pairs than in unrelated mother-child pairs. Persistent microchimeric T cell clones were not detected, at a sensitivity of 95 to 100 clones per million clonotypes. In the study, deep NGS was used to compare the TCR beta repertoires of mothers and children, and features distinguishing related mother-child pairs from unrelated individuals were sought. The mean age was around 40 +/- 4 years for the mothers and around 11 +/- 4 years for the children. Libraries were sequenced on Illumina HiSeq 2000 with 100+100 nt paired-end reads after adapter ligation with NEBNext reagents. To avoid cross-contamination, the mother libraries and the child libraries were prepared a month apart and sequenced in separate runs. Between about 500,000 and 2,300,000 distinct TCR beta clonotypes were identified per donor. Naive TCR beta clonotypes were estimated from low-frequency clonotypes matched to each donor's FACS-determined naive share, without sorting.

The chain uses TRBV19 and TRBJ2-2, with TRBD2 identical over 10 junction bases. This receptor was identified in a boy aged 5-17 years in good health. Specimen: blood. The CDR3 here reads CATIASGRGNTGELFF. In nucleotides, the sequence is TGTGCCACTATAGCAAGCGGGAGGGGAAACACCGGGGAGCTGTTTTTT. With the rest looked up from the reference TRBV19 and TRBJ2-2 genes rather than sequenced, the full variable domain is DGGITQSPKYLFRKEGQNVTLSCEQNLNHDAMYWYRQDPGQGLRLIYYSQIVNDFQKGDIAEGYSVSREKKESFPLTVTSAQKNPTAFYLCATIASGRGNTGELFFGEGSRLTVL.